The rows below give T cell receptor beta chains drawn from one sample of a study of T-cell reconstitution after alpha-beta-depleted transplantation in children. One entry per CDR3 protein results from TCRdb running MiXCR on the PCR reads. The sample holds a few hundred thousand distinct CDR3 sequences; over 10% are singletons and the top ten take around 2.2%. Sequencing used PBMCs, mostly from graft donor cells, obtained 360 days after TCRalphabeta/CD19-depleted stem cell transplant. These receptors all come from a male patient aged 10-17 years who had a stem cell transplant for acute myeloid leukemia, so the T cells may come from the graft donor. The CDR3 runs from the conserved cysteine through the conserved F or W. The D gene is left open where the match is weak. Where a row states a size, it is once, few, many or the class of an expanded clone; other rows omit it.

D: TRBD1
J: TRBJ2-1
V: TRBV10-3
size: few
DNA: TGTGCCATCCAAGGAACGAACAGACCGGGACAGCTGGACTCCTACAATGAGCAGTTCTTC
CDR3: CAIQGTNRPGQLDSYNEQFF

D: .
J: TRBJ2-7
V: TRBV28
size: few
DNA: TGTGCCAGCAGCGGGACGAAAGAGCAGTACTTC
CDR3: CASSGTKEQYF

D: .
J: TRBJ1-1
V: TRBV5-1
size: many
DNA: TGCGCCAGCAGCTTGGTTGGGGGGGCCAACACTGAAGCTTTCTTT
CDR3: CASSLVGGANTEAFF

D: .
J: TRBJ2-1
V: TRBV6-2/TRBV6-3
size: few
DNA: TGTGCCAGCAGCGGGCACAATGAGCAGTTCTTC
CDR3: CASSGHNEQFF

D: .
J: TRBJ1-5
V: TRBV27
size: few
DNA: TGTGCCCGCTCGATAGAGCCTAGCAATCAGCCCCAGCATTTT
CDR3: CARSIEPSNQPQHF

D: TRBD1
J: TRBJ1-5
V: TRBV19
size: few
DNA: TGTGCCAGTAGTATGAGTGGGGACAGGGGGCTTCAGCCCCAGCATTTT
CDR3: CASSMSGDRGLQPQHF

D: .
J: TRBJ1-2
V: TRBV2
size: .
DNA: TGTGCCAGCAGTGAAGGGGCCAGGAGAAACACCTATGGCTACACCTTC
CDR3: CASSEGARRNTYGYTF

D: .
J: TRBJ1-5
V: TRBV2
size: .
DNA: TGTGCCAGCAGTGAGTCCGACTTCGGGACTTTCAATCAGCCCCAGCATTTT
CDR3: CASSESDFGTFNQPQHF

D: TRBD1
J: TRBJ2-7
V: TRBV9
size: .
DNA: TGTGCCAGCAGTGCCCGGGACAGTCACGACGAGCAGTACTTC
CDR3: CASSARDSHDEQYF

D: TRBD2
J: TRBJ2-7
V: TRBV20-1
size: many
DNA: TGCAGCGCCAGGACTAGCGGGGGCTACGAGCAGTACTTC
CDR3: CSARTSGGYEQYF

D: .
J: TRBJ2-1
V: TRBV30
size: few
DNA: TGTGCCTGGAGTGCCCTGTACAATGAGCAGTTCTTC
CDR3: CAWSALYNEQFF

D: .
J: TRBJ2-7
V: TRBV19
size: few
DNA: TGTGCCAGTAGCCGTACCGAGGACCAATACTACGAGCAGTACTTC
CDR3: CASSRTEDQYYEQYF

D: .
J: TRBJ2-4
V: TRBV14
size: few
DNA: TGTGCCAGCAGCCAAGGGTTGGGAAACATTCAGTACTTC
CDR3: CASSQGLGNIQYF

D: .
J: TRBJ1-4
V: TRBV12-3/TRBV12-4
size: .
DNA: TGTGCCAGCAGTTTTAACTCGGGCGCAACTAATGAAAAAGTGTTTTTT
CDR3: CASSFNSGATNEKVFF

D: TRBD2
J: TRBJ2-1
V: TRBV10-3
size: few
DNA: TGTGCCATCAGGAGGGAGGGGCTTTTAAACAATGAGCAGTTCTTC
CDR3: CAIRREGLLNNEQFF

D: TRBD2
J: TRBJ2-5
V: TRBV20-1
size: .
DNA: TGCAGTCCTCCGAGGGCTAGCGGGAGCGGAGAGACCCAGTACTTC
CDR3: CSPPRASGSGETQYF

D: .
J: TRBJ2-1
V: TRBV10-3
size: .
DNA: TGTGCCATCAGTGAGGATCGACTAGGGTTCGGTCAGGGTGAGCAGTTCTTC
CDR3: CAISEDRLGFGQGEQFF

D: .
J: TRBJ2-1
V: TRBV7-8
size: many
DNA: TGTGCCAGCAGCTTGGGCTCCTACAATGAGCAGTTCTTC
CDR3: CASSLGSYNEQFF

D: TRBD2
J: TRBJ2-1
V: TRBV20-1
size: .
DNA: TGCAGTAACCTAATCGGGAGGGCCTACAATGAGCAGTTCTTC
CDR3: CSNLIGRAYNEQFF

D: .
J: TRBJ2-1
V: TRBV7-2
size: many
DNA: TGTGCCAGCCGAAGCCTTCCCCTCGGGGGACCCCCTGCAGCGGAGGGTGAGCAGTTCTTC
CDR3: CASRSLPLGGPPAAEGEQFF

D: .
J: TRBJ2-7
V: TRBV20-1
size: .
DNA: TGCAGTGTCCGGACCTATGCCTACGAGCAGTACTTC
CDR3: CSVRTYAYEQYF

D: .
J: TRBJ1-5
V: TRBV4-2
size: .
DNA: TGTGCCAGCAGCCAAGGGACTGTTGGTTCCAATCAGCCCCAGCATTTT
CDR3: CASSQGTVGSNQPQHF

D: .
J: TRBJ1-5
V: TRBV12-3/TRBV12-4
size: .
DNA: TGTGCCAGCAGTTTATTGGAAAATCAGCCCCAGCATTTT
CDR3: CASSLLENQPQHF

D: TRBD1
J: TRBJ1-2
V: TRBV28
size: .
DNA: TGTGCCACTCCGCGACAGGGGGGCTATGGCTACACCTTC
CDR3: CATPRQGGYGYTF

D: .
J: TRBJ1-5
V: TRBV30
size: many
DNA: TGTGCCTCAAAGCGCGGGGAGGACAATCAGCCCCAGCATTTT
CDR3: CASKRGEDNQPQHF

D: .
J: TRBJ2-2
V: TRBV7-2
size: .
DNA: TGTGCCAGCAGCACCCCAGGACTACCACACGGGGAGCTGTTTTTT
CDR3: CASSTPGLPHGELFF

D: .
J: TRBJ2-7
V: TRBV28
size: .
DNA: TGTGCCAGCCCCCCCCGAGACGGCTCCTACGAGCAGTACTTC
CDR3: CASPPRDGSYEQYF

D: .
J: TRBJ2-7
V: TRBV24-1
size: few
DNA: TGTGCCACCAGTGATGGTACCGGGACGGTAGCCGTTTACGAGCAGTACTTC
CDR3: CATSDGTGTVAVYEQYF

D: TRBD2
J: TRBJ2-1
V: TRBV24-1
size: few
DNA: TGTGCCACCAGTGACCGCTCGGGGCGGGAGGGTTTGAATGAGCAGTTCTTC
CDR3: CATSDRSGREGLNEQFF

D: TRBD2
J: TRBJ2-3
V: TRBV7-3
size: few
DNA: TGTGCCAGCAGCTCCTTCGGACTAGCGGGAAAATTCAACACAGATACGCAGTATTTT
CDR3: CASSSFGLAGKFNTDTQYF

D: TRBD1
J: TRBJ2-2
V: TRBV6-2/TRBV6-3
size: .
DNA: TGTGCCAGCAGTTACTCTCCACAGGGGGACACCTGGGAGCTGTTTTTT
CDR3: CASSYSPQGDTWELFF

D: .
J: TRBJ2-7
V: TRBV20-1
size: .
DNA: TGCAGTGCTAGATGCGCGCGGAGCTCCTACGAGCAGTACTTC
CDR3: CSARCARSSYEQYF

D: TRBD2
J: TRBJ2-7
V: TRBV25-1
size: many
DNA: TGTGCCAGCAGTGAGGCGGGAGGGCCCCCCTACGAGCAGTACTTC
CDR3: CASSEAGGPPYEQYF

D: TRBD2
J: TRBJ2-7
V: TRBV7-6
size: many
DNA: TGTGCCAGCAGTTTAGCGGGATCCAATTCTTACGAGCAGTACTTC
CDR3: CASSLAGSNSYEQYF

D: .
J: TRBJ2-3
V: TRBV27
size: .
DNA: TGTGCCAGCAGTTTATCGATCGCGGGTCGCACAGATACGCAGTATTTT
CDR3: CASSLSIAGRTDTQYF

D: .
J: TRBJ1-2
V: TRBV11-1
size: few
DNA: TGTGCCAGCAGCTCGGACAGCCACAGGGCCCTCTGGGACACCTTC
CDR3: CASSSDSHRALWDTF

D: .
J: TRBJ2-7
V: TRBV25-1
size: few
DNA: TGTGCCAGCAGTGAGACTCAGGGCTGGCCCTCCTACGAGCAGTACTTC
CDR3: CASSETQGWPSYEQYF

D: TRBD1
J: TRBJ1-1
V: TRBV25-1
size: .
DNA: TGTGCCAGCAGTGCTTTGACAGGGTCTGAAGCTTTCTTT
CDR3: CASSALTGSEAFF

D: TRBD2
J: TRBJ2-7
V: TRBV2
size: few
DNA: TGTGCCAGTCATCCGGGACTAGCGGGCCACGAGCAGTACTTC
CDR3: CASHPGLAGHEQYF

D: .
J: TRBJ1-2
V: TRBV27
size: many
DNA: TGTGCCAGCAGTTTACGGTCCCAGGGCCATTCCATTTGGGGCTACACCTTC
CDR3: CASSLRSQGHSIWGYTF

D: TRBD2
J: TRBJ2-7
V: TRBV6-5
size: .
DNA: TGTGCCAGCAGTTACATTCGCGGGAGGGCCTCCACCGAGCAGTACTTC
CDR3: CASSYIRGRASTEQYF

D: .
J: TRBJ2-1
V: TRBV12-3/TRBV12-4
size: .
DNA: TGTGCCAGCAGTTTCGTACAGTACAATGAGCAGTTCTTC
CDR3: CASSFVQYNEQFF

D: .
J: TRBJ1-1
V: TRBV5-1
size: few
DNA: TGCGCCAGCAGCTTGGTGCCGACGGTTGTGAACACTGAAGCTTTCTTT
CDR3: CASSLVPTVVNTEAFF

D: TRBD2
J: TRBJ2-1
V: TRBV5-1
size: many
DNA: TGCGCCAGCGGGACTAGCGGAGGACCCCACGAGCAGTTCTTC
CDR3: CASGTSGGPHEQFF

D: .
J: TRBJ1-3
V: TRBV29-1
size: many
DNA: TGCAGCGCAACCTCCTCTGGAAACACCATATATTTT
CDR3: CSATSSGNTIYF

D: .
J: TRBJ2-1
V: TRBV29-1
size: many
DNA: TGCAGCGTTCTATCCCGGGGCCCCAGAAGCGTCAATGAGCAGTTCTTC
CDR3: CSVLSRGPRSVNEQFF

D: TRBD1
J: TRBJ2-7
V: TRBV29-1
size: many
DNA: TGCAGCGTTGAACCCAAAGGGGGACAGGGGAACTACGAGCAGTACTTC
CDR3: CSVEPKGGQGNYEQYF

D: .
J: TRBJ2-3
V: TRBV4-1
size: few
DNA: TGCGCCAGCAGCCAAGAGCCGGGCAGCACAGATACGCAGTATTTT
CDR3: CASSQEPGSTDTQYF

D: TRBD2
J: TRBJ2-1
V: TRBV7-9
size: few
DNA: TGTGCCAGCAGGCCTACCGGGACTAGCCCCTATCTTGAGCAGTTCTTC
CDR3: CASRPTGTSPYLEQFF

D: TRBD1
J: TRBJ2-7
V: TRBV6-5
size: .
DNA: TGTGCCAGCAGTTACCTTTTCTCGGGACAGGGACCCTACGAGCAGTACTTC
CDR3: CASSYLFSGQGPYEQYF

D: .
J: TRBJ2-1
V: TRBV10-3
size: .
DNA: TGTGCCATCAGCGAAGTTAATGAGCAGTTCTTC
CDR3: CAISEVNEQFF

D: .
J: TRBJ2-7
V: TRBV18
size: .
DNA: TGTGCCAGCTCACTGAATCGGGGGCTCTACGAGCAGTACTTC
CDR3: CASSLNRGLYEQYF

D: .
J: TRBJ2-5
V: TRBV7-3
size: .
DNA: TGTGCCAGCAGCTTAAGAGGGCAGCAAGAGACCCAGTACTTC
CDR3: CASSLRGQQETQYF

D: .
J: TRBJ1-2
V: TRBV3-1
size: many
DNA: TGTGCCAGCAGCCAATGGGGGCCTAACTATGGCTACACCTTC
CDR3: CASSQWGPNYGYTF

D: .
J: TRBJ2-7
V: TRBV5-1
size: .
DNA: TGCGCCAGCAGCTTGGCCTGGAGGGGTGGACTCGAGCAGTACTTC
CDR3: CASSLAWRGGLEQYF